The 4 T cell receptor beta chains below come from one sample, sequenced in a study of vaccination and CD4 T cells after COVID-19. The antigens these receptors bind are not known. Cultured CD4+ T-cell DNA underwent Oncomine TCR Beta short-read sequencing. Genomic DNA was taken out of cultured CD4+ T cells by extraction. Each CDR3 protein gets one entry after TCRdb re-called the PCR reads with MiXCR. Of around 9,100 distinct CDR3 sequences detected, about 35% appear once; the ten largest clones hold 21%. The treatment is: approximately nine-day PBMC culture with coronavirus spike peptide pools or control peptides (ViraFEST assay). Harvesting of the unexposed donor's CD4+ T cells predated the COVID-19 pandemic (2011-2018). Source material: CD4+ T cells from blood, cultured in vitro. All receptors derive from a human donor in good health.

This clonotype was observed a handful of times. The chain is built from TRBV2 and TRBJ1-6; a possible D gene is TRBD1 (5 bases). The CDR3 runs 11 residues. Germline values: CDR1 SNHLY, CDR2 FYNNEI. The germline V and J ends were trimmed by 6 bases and 13 bases, with 10 bases remaining between them. The CDR3 protein is CASRGTTPLHF. The CDR3 DNA is TGTGCCAGCAGAGGGACTACCCCCCTCCACTTT.

This clonotype has only a few counts. The V and J genes are TRBV5-1 and TRBJ2-1; 14 bases map to TRBD2. The CDR3 length is 16 residues. Germline lookup yields CDR1 SGHRS and CDR2 YFSETQ. Trimming at V came to 5 bases and at J to 7 bases, leaving 8 bases not matched to a gene. CDR3 loop: CASSPPGLAGVNEQFF. CDR3 coding DNA: TGCGCCAGCAGTCCCCCGGGACTAGCGGGAGTAAATGAGCAGTTCTTC. The complete variable domain, with remaining parts taken from reference TRBV5-1 and TRBJ2-1, reads KAGVTQTPRYLIKTRGQQVTLSCSPISGHRSVSWYQQTPGQGLQFLFEYFSETQRNKGNFPGRFSGRQFSNSRSEMNVSTLELGDSALYLCASSPPGLAGVNEQFFGPGTRLTVL.

This clonotype was counted between two and nine times. This chain links TRBV7-3 with TRBJ1-2; 12 bases line up with TRBD1. V trimming: 3 bases; J trimming: 7 bases; junction bases outside the gene matches: 3. CDR1 is SGHTA and CDR2 is FQGTGA in the germline V gene. This CDR3 has 14 amino acids. The CDR3: CASSLGQGAPGYTF. CDR3 coding DNA: TGTGCCAGCAGCTTGGGACAGGGGGCTCCTGGCTACACCTTC.

The rearrangement joins TRBV20-1 to TRBJ2-2; 8 nucleotides match TRBD2. Germline CDR1 reads DFQATT; CDR2 reads SNEGSKA (reference sequence). Trimming removed 7 bases from V and 3 bases from J; junction bases left unmatched: 4. The CDR3 covers 13 residues. CDR3 in DNA: TGCAGTGTTACTAGCGGATACACCGGGGAGCTGTTTTTT. Encoded protein: CSVTSGYTGELFF.